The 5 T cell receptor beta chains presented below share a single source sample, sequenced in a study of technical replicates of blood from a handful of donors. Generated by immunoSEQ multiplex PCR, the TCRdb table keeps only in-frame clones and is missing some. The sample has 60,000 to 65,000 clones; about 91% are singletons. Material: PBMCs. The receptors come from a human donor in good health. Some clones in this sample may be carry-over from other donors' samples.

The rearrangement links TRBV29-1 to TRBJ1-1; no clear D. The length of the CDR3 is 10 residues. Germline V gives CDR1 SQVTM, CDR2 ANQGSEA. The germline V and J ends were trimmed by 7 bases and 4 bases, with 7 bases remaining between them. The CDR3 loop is CSATGTEAFF. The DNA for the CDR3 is TGCAGCGCAACCGGCACTGAAGCTTTCTTT.

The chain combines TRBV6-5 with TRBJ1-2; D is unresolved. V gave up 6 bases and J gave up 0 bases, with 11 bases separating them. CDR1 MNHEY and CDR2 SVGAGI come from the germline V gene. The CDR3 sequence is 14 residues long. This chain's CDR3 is CASRSPGTNYGYTF. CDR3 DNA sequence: TGTGCCAGCAGGTCCCCCGGGACTAACTATGGCTACACCTTC.

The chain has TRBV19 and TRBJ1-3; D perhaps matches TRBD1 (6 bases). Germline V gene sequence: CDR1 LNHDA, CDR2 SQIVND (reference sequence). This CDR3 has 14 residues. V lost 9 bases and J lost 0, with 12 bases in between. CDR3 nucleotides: TGTGCCAGCAAGGACAGCCACTCTGGAAACACCATATATTTT. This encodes CASKDSHSGNTIYF.

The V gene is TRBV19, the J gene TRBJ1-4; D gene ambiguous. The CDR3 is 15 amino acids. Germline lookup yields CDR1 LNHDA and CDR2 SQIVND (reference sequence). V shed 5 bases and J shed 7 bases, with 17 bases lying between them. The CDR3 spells CASSPEDSTGEKLFF. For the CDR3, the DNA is TGTGCCAGTAGTCCGGAGGACTCTACGGGTGAAAAACTGTTTTTT.

The CDR3: CATSRAGQGSPLHF. DNA for the CDR3: TGTGCCACCAGCAGAGCTGGACAGGGGTCACCCCTCCACTTT. The chain is built from TRBV15 and TRBJ1-6; 9 bases agree with TRBD1. The J segment lost 10 bases and the V segment lost 1 base, leaving 2 bases of the junction unmatched. The CDR3 contains 14 residues. Germline V lookup: CDR1 LNHNV, CDR2 YYDKDF (reference sequence).